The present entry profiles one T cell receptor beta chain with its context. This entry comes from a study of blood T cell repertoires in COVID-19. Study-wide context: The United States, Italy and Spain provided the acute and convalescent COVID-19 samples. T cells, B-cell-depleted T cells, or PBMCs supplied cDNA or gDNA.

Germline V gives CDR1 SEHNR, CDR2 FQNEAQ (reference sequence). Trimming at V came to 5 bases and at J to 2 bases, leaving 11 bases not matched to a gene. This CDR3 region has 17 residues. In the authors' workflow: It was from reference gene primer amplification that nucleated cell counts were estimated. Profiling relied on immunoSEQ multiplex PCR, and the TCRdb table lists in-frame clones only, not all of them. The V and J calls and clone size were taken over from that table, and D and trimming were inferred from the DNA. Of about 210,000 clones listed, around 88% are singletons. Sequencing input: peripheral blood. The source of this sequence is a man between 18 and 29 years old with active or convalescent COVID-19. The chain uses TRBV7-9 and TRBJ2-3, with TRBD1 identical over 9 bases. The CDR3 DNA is TGTGCCAGCAGCACAAATACCGGGACAGGGTTCACAGATACGCAGTATTTT. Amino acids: CASSTNTGTGFTDTQYF. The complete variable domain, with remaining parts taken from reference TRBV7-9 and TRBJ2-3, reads DTGVSQNPRHKITKRGQNVTFRCDPISEHNRLYWYRQTLGQGPEFLTYFQNEAQLEKSRLLSDRFSAERPKGSFSTLEIQRTEQGDSAMYLCASSTNTGTGFTDTQYFGPGTRLTVL.